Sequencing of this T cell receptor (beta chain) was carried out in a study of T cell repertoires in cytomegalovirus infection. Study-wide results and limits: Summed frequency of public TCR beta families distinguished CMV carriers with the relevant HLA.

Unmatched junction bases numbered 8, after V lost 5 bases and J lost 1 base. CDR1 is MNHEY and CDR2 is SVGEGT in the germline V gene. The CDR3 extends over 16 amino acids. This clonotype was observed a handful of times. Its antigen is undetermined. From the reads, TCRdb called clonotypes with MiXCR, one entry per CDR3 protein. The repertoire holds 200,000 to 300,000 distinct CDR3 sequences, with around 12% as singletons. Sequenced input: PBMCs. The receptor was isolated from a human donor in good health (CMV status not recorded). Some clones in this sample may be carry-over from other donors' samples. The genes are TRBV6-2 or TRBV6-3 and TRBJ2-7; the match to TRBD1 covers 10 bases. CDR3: CASSRNRDRGSYEQYF. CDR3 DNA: TGTGCCAGCAGTCGGAACCGGGACAGGGGATCCTACGAGCAGTACTTC.